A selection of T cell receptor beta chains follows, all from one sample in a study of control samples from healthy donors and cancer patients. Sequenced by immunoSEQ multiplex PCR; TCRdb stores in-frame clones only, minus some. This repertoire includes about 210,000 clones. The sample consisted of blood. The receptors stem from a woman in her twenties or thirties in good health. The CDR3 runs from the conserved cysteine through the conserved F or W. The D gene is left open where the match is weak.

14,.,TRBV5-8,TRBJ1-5,TGTGCCAGCAGCCCGCCAGGAACGGTCCAGCCCCAGCATTTT,CASSPPGTVQPQHF
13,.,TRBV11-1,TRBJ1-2,TGTGCCAGCAGCCGAGACAGACACTATGGCTACACCTTC,CASSRDRHYGYTF
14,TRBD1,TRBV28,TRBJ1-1,TGTGCCATCCGAAACACCAGGGGGCCCACTGAAGCTTTCTTT,CAIRNTRGPTEAFF
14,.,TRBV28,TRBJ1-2,TGTGCCAGCAGCTACCTGGACCGAAACTATGGCTACACCTTC,CASSYLDRNYGYTF
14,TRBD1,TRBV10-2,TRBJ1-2,TGCGCCAGCAGTGAGGTCAGGGGGCACGATGGCTACACCTTC,CASSEVRGHDGYTF
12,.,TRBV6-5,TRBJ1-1,TGTGCCAGCAGTTCCAGGGGCCGAGGGGCTTTCTTT,CASSSRGRGAFF
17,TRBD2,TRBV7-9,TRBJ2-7,TGTGCCAGCAGCCCATCAGCGGGGAGTAGCGGGGGACACGAGCAGTACTTC,CASSPSAGSSGGHEQYF
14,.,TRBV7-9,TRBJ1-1,TGTGCCAGCAGCCACCCAGCGGCTCGCACTGAAGCTTTCTTT,CASSHPAARTEAFF
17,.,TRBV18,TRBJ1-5,TGTGCCAGCTCACCCCTCGTGGCGTACGGGAGCAATCAGCCCCAGCATTTT,CASSPLVAYGSNQPQHF
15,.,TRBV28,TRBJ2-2,TGTGCCAGCAGTTCCGGACAGGGAGGGACCGGGGAGCTGTTTTTT,CASSSGQGGTGELFF
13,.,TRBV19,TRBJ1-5,TGTGCCAGTAGTCCCCCGACTGGGCAGCCCCAGCATTTT,CASSPPTGQPQHF
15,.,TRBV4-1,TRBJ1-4,TGCGCCAGCAGCCAAGATGTGGGGACAACCGAAAAACTGTTTTTT,CASSQDVGTTEKLFF
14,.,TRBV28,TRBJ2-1,TGTGCCAGCAGTTTACTACAGGGTAAGAATGAGCAGTTCTTC,CASSLLQGKNEQFF